This paragraph covers one T cell receptor beta chain sequence. The antigen remains unidentified. The identical CDR3 is also encoded by other nucleotide sequences in the sample. Trimming removed 0 bases at V and 3 bases at J, with 6 bases between. CDR1 is GTSNPN, CDR2 SVGIG, per germline (reference sequence). The CDR3 covers 12 residues. The repertoire was sequenced with immunoSEQ multiplex PCR; TCRdb's copy has only in-frame clones and lacks some. The table shows approximately 5,000 clones, with 60% to 70% occurring only once. The entry originates in a study of lymphopenia after photon versus proton radiotherapy. General observations from the study: After the lymphocyte nadir, photon-treated repertoires showed oligoclonal expansion, especially of CD8+ Temra cells. Photon-treated patients lost naive T cells and TCR diversity; proton-treated stayed stable. Post-nadir TCR diversity decline inversely tracked overall survival among those who died. Authors raise, but do not show, better survival with proton therapy.

This chain connects TRBV30 to TRBJ2-7; D possibly corresponds to TRBD2 (6 bases). The clonotype originates from a man aged 80 or over with esophageal cancer. The source was peripheral blood, collected from a patient treated with proton-based radiotherapy. As DNA, the CDR3 is TGTGCCTGGAGTGTGCGGGGCTACGAGCAGTACTTC. Translated, it gives CAWSVRGYEQYF.